The 24 T cell receptor beta chains presented below share a single source sample, sequenced in a study of blood T cell repertoires in COVID-19. Data came from immunoSEQ multiplex PCR; TCRdb stores just in-frame clones and leaves some out. This table has some 120,000 clones, roughly four fifths appearing once. Specimen: PBMCs or T cells enriched from blood (not recorded which). These receptors were taken from a man in his thirties or forties who had recovered from COVID-19.

The CDR3 coding sequence is TGTGCCAGTAGTCATAACACTGAAGCTTTCTTT. Amino acids: CASSHNTEAFF. V is TRBV19 and J is TRBJ1-1, with no clear D. V lost 5 bases and J 2 bases, leaving 3 bases between the germline ends. Germline CDR1 is LNHDA and CDR2 is SQIVND (reference sequence). CDR3 length: 11 residues.

The chain has TRBV18 and TRBJ1-4; TRBD1 matches at 7 bases. CDR3 size: 13 residues. CDR1 and CDR2 (germline): KGHSH, LQKENI. J gave up 8 bases and V 6 bases, and 6 bases lay outside the gene matches. In DNA, the CDR3 is TGTGCCAGCTCGCCAGACAGGGTCGAAAAACTGTTTTTT. Amino acid sequence: CASSPDRVEKLFF.

The chain joins TRBV18 to TRBJ1-5, with D possibly TRBD1 on 6 matching bases. This CDR3 contains 14 residues. V lost 3 bases, J lost 4 bases, and 10 bases lay in between. Germline loops: CDR1 KGHSH, CDR2 LQKENI. The CDR3, as DNA: TGTGCCAGCTCACCCGGACAGACTAATCAGCCCCAGCATTTT. Residues: CASSPGQTNQPQHF.

The V call is TRBV30, the J call TRBJ2-2, with TRBD2 as a possible D gene (5 bases). Germline CDR1 is GTSNPN and CDR2 is SVGIG (reference sequence). The CDR3 contains 15 residues. Trimming left V 1 base short and J 4 bases short, with 13 bases between. The CDR3 spells CAWSGGSMFTGELFF. In nucleotides, the CDR3 is TGTGCCTGGAGTGGTGGGAGTATGTTCACCGGGGAGCTGTTTTTT. Together with reference TRBV30 and TRBJ2-2, the CDR3 gives the full variable domain: SQTIHQWPATLVQPVGSPLSLECTVEGTSNPNLYWYRQAAGRGLQLLFYSVGIGQISSEVPQNLSASRPQDRQFILSSKKLLLSDSGFYLCAWSGGSMFTGELFFGEGSRLTVL.

The chain is built from TRBV19 and TRBJ1-6; D is uncertain. The CDR3 covers 14 residues. Trimming shortened V by 6 bases and J by 4 bases, and 10 bases separated the two germline ends. The V gene's germline CDR1 is LNHDA and CDR2 SQIVND (reference sequence). CDR3 protein: CASSWASYNSPLHF. CDR3 DNA sequence: TGTGCCAGTAGCTGGGCGTCGTATAATTCACCCCTCCACTTT.

The chain carries TRBV10-1 and TRBJ1-1; no clear D. Germline CDR1 and CDR2: WNHNN and SYGVQD (reference sequence). The ends were cut back, 2 bases at V and 1 base at J, with 8 bases in the middle. This CDR3 spans 14 amino acids. The CDR3 region has the DNA TGCGCCAGCAGTGAGGGGTCGGGGAACACTGAAGCTTTCTTT. It codes for CASSEGSGNTEAFF.

The chain recombines TRBV2 with TRBJ1-4; D perhaps matches TRBD1 (5 bases). V lost 3 bases to trimming and J lost 8 bases, with 10 bases between them. The CDR3 totals 13 residues. The germline CDR1 and CDR2 sequences are SNHLY and FYNNEI. The CDR3 coding sequence is TGTGCCAGCAGTGACAGGGTGGAGGAAAAACTGTTTTTT. This encodes CASSDRVEEKLFF.

This clone came up a few times. The chain uses TRBV7-2 and TRBJ1-1, with D possibly matching TRBD1 (5 bases). The V end was cut by 3 bases, the J end by 11 bases, with 13 bases between. Germline assignment: CDR1 SGHTA and CDR2 FQGNSA. The CDR3 is 12 amino acids. The CDR3 nucleotides read TGTGCCAGCAGCTTGTACGGGGGTCAGGCTTTCTTT. It is translated as CASSLYGGQAFF.

V is TRBV18 and J is TRBJ2-7; perhaps TRBD2 as D (6 bases). This CDR3 contains 14 residues. The germline V gene has CDR1 KGHSH and CDR2 LQKENI. The ends were cut back, 3 bases at V and 2 bases at J, with 11 bases in the middle. CDR3 sequence: CASSPLGRTYEQYV. The CDR3 nucleotides are TGTGCCAGCTCACCCTTAGGGAGGACCTACGAGCAGTACGTC.

J is TRBJ1-2 and V is TRBV30; 7 bases are shared with TRBD1. This CDR3 spans 14 amino acids. J gave up 8 bases and V 1 base, and 10 bases lay outside the gene matches. CDR1 is GTSNPN, CDR2 SVGIG, per germline (reference sequence). This chain's CDR3 is CAWSERTTGYGYTF. The CDR3 bases are TGTGCCTGGAGTGAGAGAACGACAGGGTACGGCTACACCTTC.

This clone was detected only a few times. The chain has TRBV11-2 and TRBJ1-1; D remains unclear. The CDR3 spans 11 residues. V lost 5 bases, J lost 6 bases, and 7 bases lay in between. Germline lookup yields CDR1 SGHAT and CDR2 FQNNGV. CDR3 nucleotides: TGTGCCAGCAGCCCTCGGGCTGAAGCTTTCTTT. Protein sequence: CASSPRAEAFF.

This clone was observed many times. CDR3 DNA sequence: TGCGCCAGCAGCCAAGACAGGAACACTGAAGCTTTCTTT. Translating it yields CASSQDRNTEAFF. The J gene is TRBJ1-1, the V gene TRBV5-1; TRBD1 might be the D (5 bases). Per germline, CDR1 SGHRS and CDR2 YFSETQ. The CDR3 covers 13 residues. Deletions cut 4 bases from V and 1 base from J, with 8 bases between.

The CDR3 is CARKRGGFAYEQYF. The CDR3 DNA is TGCGCCAGGAAACGGGGGGGGTTTGCCTACGAGCAGTACTTC. This rearrangement joins TRBV23-1 to TRBJ2-7, with 8 bases that match TRBD2. TRBV23-1 is classed as an ORF, of uncertain function. V trimming: 9 bases; J trimming: 2 bases; junction bases outside the gene matches: 9. The CDR3 totals 14 residues.

The rearrangement links TRBV5-4 to TRBJ2-7, with 7 bases identical to TRBD2. The CDR3 extends over 16 amino acids. Germline V CDR1 and CDR2: SGHNT, YYREEE (reference sequence). Trimming cost V 4 bases and J 1 base; bases outside gene matches: 11. In DNA, the CDR3 is TGTGCCAGCAGCCTCACGGGGGGAGGGTGGTCCTACGAGCAGTACTTC. This translates into CASSLTGGGWSYEQYF.

This clone showed up just once. This chain links TRBV18 with TRBJ2-7; TRBD2 might be the D (6 bases). Germline CDR1 reads KGHSH; CDR2 reads LQKENI. V was cut by 6 bases and J by 6 bases, with 12 bases left in between. This CDR3 contains 12 residues. The CDR3 protein is CASSSGTSEQYV. The CDR3 nucleotides are TGTGCCAGCTCCTCCGGGACTTCCGAGCAGTACGTC.

This clone appeared many times. The chain combines TRBV2 with TRBJ2-5, with 7 bases lining up with TRBD2. In germline, CDR1 is SNHLY, CDR2 FYNNEI. The CDR3 contains 14 residues. V dropped 6 bases and J dropped 1; count of bases not matched to a gene: 5. CDR3 nucleotide sequence: TGTGCCAGCAGCCCGGGAGGCAGCCAAGAGACCCAGTACTTC. Translated: CASSPGGSQETQYF.

The J gene is TRBJ1-5, the V gene TRBV24-1, with 8 positions matching TRBD1. CDR3 length equals 17 residues. Germline V CDR1 and CDR2: KGHDR, SFDVKD. V lost 3 bases, J lost 2 bases, and 8 bases stayed unmatched. The CDR3 DNA reads TGTGCCACCAGTGATCGGACAGGGAGAGAAGGCAATCAGCCCCAGCATTTT. Its translation is CATSDRTGREGNQPQHF.

CDR3 sequence (DNA): TGTGCCAGCAGCTTCAATACAAGAACCTACGAGCAGTACTTC. It codes for CASSFNTRTYEQYF. The rearrangement links TRBV7-9 to TRBJ2-7; no reliable D call. The V gene's germline CDR1 is SEHNR and CDR2 FQNEAQ (reference sequence). The CDR3 covers 14 residues. The V end was cut by 3 bases, the J end by 2 bases, with 11 bases between. Based on the CDR3 plus reference TRBV7-9 and TRBJ2-7, the full variable domain is DTGVSQNPRHKITKRGQNVTFRCDPISEHNRLYWYRQTLGQGPEFLTYFQNEAQLEKSRLLSDRFSAERPKGSFSTLEIQRTEQGDSAMYLCASSFNTRTYEQYFGPGTRLTVT.

This sequence joins TRBV18 and TRBJ2-7; D gene uncertain. The CDR3 is 14 amino acids. Germline values: CDR1 KGHSH, CDR2 LQKENI. V was pared by 10 bases and J by 3 bases, with 19 bases between. The CDR3 nucleotides are TGTGCCACACGTGACGGGTCAAGTGGCTACGAGCAGTACTTC. The encoded protein is CATRDGSSGYEQYF.

This chain uses TRBV11-2 with TRBJ2-1; no reliable D call. V was cut by 4 bases and J by 1 base, with 5 bases left in between. The CDR3 is made up of 13 amino acids. Germline V gene sequence: CDR1 SGHAT, CDR2 FQNNGV. The CDR3, as DNA: TGTGCCAGCAGCTCCAGTTCCTACAATGAGCAGTTCTTC. This codes for CASSSSSYNEQFF.

The chain combines TRBV19 with TRBJ1-5, with D possibly being TRBD1 (5 bases). CDR3 length equals 14 residues. The germline gives CDR1 LNHDA, CDR2 SQIVND (reference sequence). The V gene lost 9 bases and the J gene lost 2 bases, with 14 bases spanning the gap. CDR3 sequence (DNA): TGTGCCAGCGGGGGGGTGAATGGCAATCAGCCCCAGCATTTT. Protein sequence: CASGGVNGNQPQHF.

The gene calls are TRBV7-9 and TRBJ2-1; 9 positions agree with TRBD1. After removal of 6 bases from V and 4 bases from J, the junction contained 10 bases not matched to a gene. Germline CDR1 and CDR2: SEHNR and FQNEAQ (reference sequence). The CDR3 totals 16 residues. This CDR3 is CASRVQGATGYNEQFF. The DNA of the CDR3 is TGTGCCAGCAGGGTACAGGGGGCGACGGGTTACAATGAGCAGTTCTTC.

This sequence joins TRBV27 and TRBJ2-6; perhaps TRBD2 as D (6 bases). V was clipped by 3 bases and J by 0 bases, with 6 bases between them. Germline values: CDR1 MNHEY, CDR2 SMNVEV (reference sequence). CDR3 length: 15 amino acids. The CDR3 nucleotides read TGTGCCAGCAGTTTCGGGAGCTCTGGGGCCAACGTCCTGACTTTC. This gives the protein CASSFGSSGANVLTF.

DNA for the CDR3: TGTGCCAGCTCCAGCGGGACCCAAGAGACCCAGTACTTC. Protein: CASSSGTQETQYF. The chain joins TRBV18 to TRBJ2-5, with 7 bases aligning to TRBD2. The CDR3 is made up of 13 amino acids. The V gene's germline CDR1 is KGHSH and CDR2 LQKENI. J gave up 1 base and V 6 bases, and 2 bases lay outside the gene matches.